Listed here are 5 T cell receptor beta chains from one sample, sequenced in a study of T cell repertoires and leukemia-associated antigens. These receptors have no identified antigens. TCRdb fed the 5' RACE reads into MiXCR, producing one record per CDR3 protein. Altogether roughly 10,000 distinct CDR3 sequences are present, 43% being singletons, with the ten largest covering around 55%. The specimen sequenced was CD3+ T cells sorted from blood and cultured. All receptors derive from a female donor in good health.

Turning to this clonotype: One end of the junction is discordant with germline, which a read error may explain. The genes are TRBV29-1 and TRBJ2-1; D is unclear. The CDR3 sequence is 18 residues long. Germline V gives CDR1 SQVTM, CDR2 ANQGSEA. CDR3 protein: CSVDSLWSESLSRNGQFF. Written as DNA, the CDR3 is TGCAGCGTTGATTCTTTGTGGAGCGAGAGCCTCTCCCGCAATGGGCAGTTCTTC.

This chain uses TRBV7-2 with TRBJ2-3; D remains unclear. CDR1 and CDR2 (germline): SGHTA, FQGNSA. The ends were cut back, 7 bases at V and 5 bases at J, with 10 bases in the middle. This CDR3 contains 12 residues. The chain's CDR3 is CASNGRIDTQYF. The DNA for the CDR3 is TGTGCCAGCAACGGACGCATAGATACGCAGTATTTT.

This clonotype is medium-sized (0.01 to 0.1%) by share. The chain has TRBV12-3 or TRBV12-4 and TRBJ2-5, with D maybe TRBD1 (6 bases). This CDR3 has 13 amino acids. V lost 6 bases to trimming and J lost 4 bases, with 12 bases between them. CDR3 in DNA: TGTGCCAGCAGCGAGGACAGTGGAGAGACCCAGTACTTC. It encodes CASSEDSGETQYF.

The chain links TRBV5-5 to TRBJ2-7; a weak D match, TRBD1 (6 bases). From germline, CDR1 is SGHKS and CDR2 YYEKEE (reference sequence). The CDR3 runs to 15 residues. Trimming shortened V by 5 bases and J by 6 bases, and 21 bases separated the two germline ends. The CDR3 sequence: CASSISTGTQTEQYF. CDR3 DNA: TGTGCCAGCAGTATCAGCACAGGGACGCAAACCGAGCAGTACTTC.

By proportion, this clonotype is medium-sized. This rearrangement joins TRBV5-1 to TRBJ1-5; D uncertain. This CDR3 has 16 amino acids. Germline V lookup: CDR1 SGHRS, CDR2 YFSETQ. The ends were cut back, 0 bases at V and 2 bases at J, with 12 bases in the middle. The CDR3 loop is CASSLDPGSGNQPQHF. Here the CDR3 DNA reads TGCGCCAGCAGCTTGGATCCAGGATCAGGCAATCAGCCCCAGCATTTT.